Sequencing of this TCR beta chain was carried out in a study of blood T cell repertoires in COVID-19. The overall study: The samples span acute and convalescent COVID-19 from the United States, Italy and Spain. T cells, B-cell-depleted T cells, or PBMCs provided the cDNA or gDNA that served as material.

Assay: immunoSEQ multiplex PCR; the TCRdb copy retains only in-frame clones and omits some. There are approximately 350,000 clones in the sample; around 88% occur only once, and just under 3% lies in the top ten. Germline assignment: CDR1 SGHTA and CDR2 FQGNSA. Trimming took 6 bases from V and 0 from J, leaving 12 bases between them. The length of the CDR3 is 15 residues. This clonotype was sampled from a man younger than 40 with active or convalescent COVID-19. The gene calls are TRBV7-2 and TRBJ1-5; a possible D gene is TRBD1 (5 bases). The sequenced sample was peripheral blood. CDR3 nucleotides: TGTGCCAGCAGGCCGGGGGGGAATAGCAATCAGCCCCAGCATTTT. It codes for CASRPGGNSNQPQHF. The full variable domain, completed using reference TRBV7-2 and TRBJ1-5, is GAGVSQSPSNKVTEKGKDVELRCDPISGHTALYWYRQSLGQGLEFLIYFQGNSAPDKSGLPSDRFSAERTGGSVSTLTIQRTQQEDSAVYLCASRPGGNSNQPQHFGDGTRLSIL.